This T cell receptor beta chain came from a study of blood T cell repertoires in COVID-19 (TCRdb year 2020). With regard to the full study: Samples covering the acute and convalescent phases of COVID-19 were provided by collaborators in the United States, Italy and Spain. The material from the prospective study consisted of cDNA or gDNA derived from T cells, B-cell-depleted T cells, or PBMCs. The samples were drawn from two sources: the first 160 participants of the ongoing ImmuneRACE study, and 1,200 or so subjects contributed by 6 global collaborators. Subjects who had been exposed to COVID-19, were actively infected with it, or had recovered from it provided the deeply sampled blood TCRbeta repertoires that made up the dataset. The repertoires were made available in a free public database intended to serve as a resource for research on the immune response to SARS-CoV-2. Where available, HLA class I and class II types were taken from metadata supplied by the sample provider and were not determined by assay-based typing. The sample metadata nearly always contained a de-identified subject ID, COVID-19 status, age in years and sex. What the study reported, not specific to this receptor: The amount of clinical and demographic metadata varied by source and participant and was provided uncurated.

The V end gives up 3 bases and the J end 1 base, leaving 8 bases in the junction not matched to a gene. Reading from cysteine to phenylalanine, the CDR3 counts 17 amino acids. The kept DNA is CDR3 alone, 51 bases in frame from the first base. CDR1 and CDR2, looked up from the germline V gene (reference sequence), are MNHEY and SMNVEV. The immunoSEQ Assay, a bias-controlled multiplex PCR, was used to amplify TCRbeta CDR3 regions from genomic DNA. In the original analysis: Within the assay, amplification of reference gene primers was used to estimate how many nucleated cells each sample contained. To quantify the absolute abundance of each unique TCRbeta CDR3 rearrangement, sequence reads were collapsed and filtered. For each sample, productive Simpson clonality was calculated as the square root of Simpson's diversity index across productive rearrangements. In TCRdb, the immuneACCESS table is reduced to in-frame sequences with V and J assigned. These tables do not hold every clone; where another copy was compared, an unresolved V gene accounts for under half, and the others remain unexplained. V and J calls and clone size are copied from that table; D and trimming were computed from the DNA. This sample has 140,000 to 150,000 clones in its table, and roughly 75% of those were observed once. The top ten hold 5% to 7% of the sample.

In the prospective study, participants were about 18 to 90 years old, resided in fewer than 25 geographic areas of the United States, and were enrolled through a virtual design. To assign participants to cohorts, the prospective study relied on clinical history that participants themselves reported in a screening survey and a study questionnaire. Recovered participants in ImmuneRACE Cohort 3 were defined as having two consecutive negative NP/OP PCR tests, clearance from a healthcare professional, or resolution of symptoms. In the prospective study, whole blood, serum and a nasopharyngeal or oropharyngeal swab were collected from each participant by mobile phlebotomists. Participants in the prospective study had the option to provide additional blood draws and questionnaires over a roughly 2-month period. Before DNA extraction, blood samples from the prospective study were shipped at room temperature or frozen.

In the case of this clone: What this receptor recognizes is not known. The record has no base qualities; no much larger clone is one base away.

The V gene is TRBV27 and the J gene is TRBJ1-1, with 10 junctional bases fitting TRBD1. The receptor was derived from a woman aged 50 to 65 who had recovered from COVID-19. Sequences were obtained from PBMCs or T cells enriched from blood (not recorded which). The sequence in DNA is TGTGCCAGCAGTTTCACGGGACAGGGGCTGGCGAACACTGAAGCTTTCTTT. This yields the protein CASSFTGQGLANTEAFF.